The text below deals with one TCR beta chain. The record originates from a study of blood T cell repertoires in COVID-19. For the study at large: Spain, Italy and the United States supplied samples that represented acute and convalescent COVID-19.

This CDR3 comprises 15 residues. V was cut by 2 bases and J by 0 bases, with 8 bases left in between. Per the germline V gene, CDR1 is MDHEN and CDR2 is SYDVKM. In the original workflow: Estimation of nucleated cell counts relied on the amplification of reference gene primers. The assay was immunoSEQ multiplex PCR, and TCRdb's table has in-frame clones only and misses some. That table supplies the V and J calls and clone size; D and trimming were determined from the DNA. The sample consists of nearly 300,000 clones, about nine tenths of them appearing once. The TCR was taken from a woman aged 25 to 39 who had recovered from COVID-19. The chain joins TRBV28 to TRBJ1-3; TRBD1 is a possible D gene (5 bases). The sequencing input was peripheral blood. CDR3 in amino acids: CASSLIRVSGNTIYF. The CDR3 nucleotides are TGTGCCAGCAGTTTAATCAGGGTCTCTGGAAACACCATATATTTT.